A single sample gave rise to the 14 T cell receptor beta chains below, sequenced in a study of PD-L1 blockade in urothelial cancer. Time point indicated: peripheral blood 6 weeks after treatment start. Sequencing was performed with immunoSEQ multiplex PCR; in TCRdb, only in-frame clones are kept and a portion is missing. Among approximately 120,000 clones listed, roughly 88% were seen once. This specimen consisted of PBMCs, obtained around atezolizumab (anti-PD-L1) treatment. These receptors were collected from a man aged 50 or older with urothelial cancer.

The chain joins TRBV5-1 to TRBJ2-1, with 10 bases matching TRBD2. CDR1 and CDR2 from the germline V gene are SGHRS and YFSETQ. The CDR3 spans 18 residues. V dropped 3 bases and J dropped 4; count of bases not matched to a gene: 13. CDR3 coding DNA: TGCGCCAGCAGCTCCCTTAAAACTACTAGCGGGGAGTACAATGAGCAGTTCTTC. It yields the protein CASSSLKTTSGEYNEQFF.

CDR3 sequence: CASTQDRVPREQFF. The DNA of the CDR3 is TGTGCCAGTACCCAGGACAGGGTCCCTAGGGAGCAGTTCTTC. This chain joins TRBV19 and TRBJ2-1; 8 bases map to TRBD1. This CDR3 is 14 amino acids long. After removal of 7 bases from V and 10 bases from J, the junction contained 12 bases not matched to a gene. Germline V CDR1 and CDR2: LNHDA, SQIVND (reference sequence).

There are a few counts of this clone. The rearrangement uses TRBV27 and TRBJ1-5; weak D call: TRBD1 (5 bases). Trimming stripped 3 bases from V and 4 bases from J, with 10 bases between. CDR1 is MNHEY and CDR2 is SMNVEV in the germline V gene (reference sequence). There are 14 residues in the CDR3. The CDR3 here is CASSFRGINQPQHF. CDR3 nucleotide sequence: TGTGCCAGCAGTTTCCGGGGGATAAATCAGCCCCAGCATTTT.

The chain joins TRBV6-5 to TRBJ1-1, with a weak D call TRBD1 (6 bases). CDR3 size: 13 residues. Germline V gene lookup returns CDR1 MNHEY and CDR2 SVGAGI. Trimming removed 8 bases at V and 7 bases at J, with 17 bases between. CDR3 DNA: TGTGCCAGCCGGCTGACAGGCCCGAATGAAGCTTTCTTT. It translates to CASRLTGPNEAFF.

CDR3 amino acids: CASSYVAGGGNEQFF. The CDR3 DNA follows: TGTGCCAGCAGTTATGTAGCGGGAGGGGGAAATGAGCAGTTCTTC. The chain has TRBV6-5 and TRBJ2-1, with 11 nucleotides matching TRBD2. J was trimmed by 7 bases and V by 3 bases; bases with no gene match: 5. Germline V gene lookup returns CDR1 MNHEY and CDR2 SVGAGI. The CDR3 loop spans 15 amino acids.

V usage is TRBV21-1 and J usage is TRBJ2-2; TRBD2 is the table's D call and was not checked against the DNA. TRBV21-1 corresponds to a pseudogene. The CDR3 has 16 residues. The CDR3 loop is CASSKDTQTNTGELFF. The CDR3 coding sequence is TGTGCCAGCAGCAAAGATACCCAAACTAACACCGGGGAGCTGTTTTTT.

J is TRBJ2-1 and V is TRBV6-6, with 9 bases identical to TRBD1. V was pared by 6 bases and J by 0 bases, with 6 bases of the junction left unmatched. The CDR3 sequence is 16 residues long. Germline-derived CDR1 and CDR2 are MNHNY and SVGAGI (reference sequence). The CDR3 loop reads CASSQGQGNSYNEQFF. DNA for the CDR3: TGTGCCAGCAGCCAAGGACAGGGGAACTCCTACAATGAGCAGTTCTTC.

This chain joins TRBV28 and TRBJ1-2, with a tentative D call TRBD1 (6 bases). CDR1 is MDHEN and CDR2 is SYDVKM in the germline V gene. V was pared by 6 bases and J by 10 bases, with 21 bases between. CDR3 length: 14 residues. Here the CDR3 DNA reads TGTGCCAGCAGCCCTGCTTTTGCCGACAGGTTCTACACCTTC. Translated: CASSPAFADRFYTF.

The rearrangement uses TRBV5-1 and TRBJ1-2, with D uncertain. CDR1 and CDR2 from the germline V gene are SGHRS and YFSETQ. V was pared by 4 bases and J by 6 bases, with 13 bases between. The CDR3 runs 13 residues. CDR3 DNA sequence: TGCGCCAGCAGCAAGCAACGGGAGAATGGCTACACCTTC. This translates into CASSKQRENGYTF.

The rearrangement joins TRBV7-2 to TRBJ2-7; TRBD2 matches at 10 bases. The CDR3 runs 15 residues. The V and J ends lost 5 bases and 0 bases, in that order; junction bases with no gene match: 4. CDR1 is SGHTA and CDR2 is FQGNSA in the germline V gene. CDR3 sequence: CASSPAGGNSYEQYF. CDR3 sequence (DNA): TGTGCCAGCAGCCCAGCGGGAGGGAACTCCTACGAGCAGTACTTC.

The chain is built from TRBV19 and TRBJ2-2; 9 bases fit TRBD2. From germline, CDR1 is LNHDA and CDR2 SQIVND (reference sequence). V lost 5 bases and J lost 5; bases outside the gene matches: 6. The CDR3 is 15 residues long. In DNA, the CDR3 is TGTGCCAGTAGTCCGTGGACTAGCGCGACCGGGGAGCTGTTTTTT. This encodes CASSPWTSATGELFF.

The chain's CDR3 is CASSPGGGNNSPLHF. The CDR3 coding sequence is TGTGCCAGCAGTCCGGGCGGGGGGAATAATTCACCCCTCCACTTT. The chain combines TRBV28 with TRBJ1-6; D possibly corresponds to TRBD1 (5 bases). Germline CDR1 and CDR2: MDHEN and SYDVKM. This CDR3 comprises 15 residues. Trimming stripped 5 bases from V and 5 bases from J, with 13 bases between.

This chain links TRBV6-5 with TRBJ1-2, with 10 bases identical to TRBD1. This CDR3 is built from 13 residues. After removal of 6 bases from V and 10 bases from J, the junction contained 8 bases not matched to a gene. Per germline, CDR1 MNHEY and CDR2 SVGAGI. CDR3 DNA: TGTGCCAGCAGCTTGGACAGGGGGAGTATCTACACCTTC. As protein: CASSLDRGSIYTF.

The V and J genes are TRBV30 and TRBJ2-3, with 10 bases aligning to TRBD2. Germline assignment: CDR1 GTSNPN and CDR2 SVGIG (reference sequence). CDR3 length equals 16 residues. V lost 2 bases to trimming and J lost 5 bases; unmatched junction nucleotides: 10. DNA of the CDR3: TGTGCCTGGAGTCCTAGCCTAGCGGGAGTAAGAGATACGCAGTATTTT. The encoded protein is CAWSPSLAGVRDTQYF.